This record concerns one T cell receptor (beta chain) sequence. Its antigen is still unknown. The data belong to a study of OX40 agonist ivuxolimab in advanced cancers. This CDR3 has 16 residues. Germline V gene sequence: CDR1 LGHNA, CDR2 YNFKEQ. Trimming at V came to 6 bases and at J to 6 bases, leaving 15 bases not matched to a gene. Findings and caveats of the study: At 0.1 to 3.0 mg/kg and by week 6, CD4+ and CD8+ T cells in the blood had expanded clonally.

The protocol was immunoSEQ multiplex PCR, while the TCRdb copy is restricted to in-frame clones and leaves out a portion. The sample has around 10,000 clones, roughly 90% seen once; the top ten hold roughly 13%. Source: CD4+ or CD8+ T cells sorted from blood, taken in a trial of the OX40 agonist ivuxolimab. V is TRBV4-2 and J is TRBJ2-3, with 7 nucleotides matching TRBD2. The sequence was obtained from an adult with an advanced solid tumor such as melanoma, head and neck, liver or kidney cancer. CDR3 residues: CASSRRGGGEHDTQYF. CDR3 coding DNA: TGTGCCAGCAGTCGAAGGGGTGGGGGGGAGCACGATACGCAGTATTTT.